Sequencing of this T cell receptor (beta chain) was carried out in a study of quantifying T cell responses using KT2 cells. About the study: TCR alpha and beta constant-region primers primed reverse transcription of RNA. The second PCR ran as a qPCR until a predetermined fluorescence threshold was reached.

Germline V gene sequence: CDR1 MNHEY, CDR2 SVGEGT. This CDR3 spans 19 amino acids. With 3 bases removed from V and 1 base from J, the gap between germline ends came to 23 bases. The cDNA 3' end received a ligated oligonucleotide with a UMI. The first PCR ran 4 to 5 cycles with an equimolar RC1.1 and RC1.2 beta primer mix. TCRdb re-called the UMI-ligation and nested PCR reads through MiXCR, storing one row per CDR3 protein. The data contain 40,000 to 50,000 distinct CDR3 sequences, about 18% of them singletons. The rearrangement joins TRBV6-2 or TRBV6-3 to TRBJ2-3; D gene unclear. The sequenced sample was PBMCs spiked with cells of the T cell clone KT2. This sequence originates from a human donor. The chain's CDR3 is CASSYNLGPTDEGTDTQYF. The CDR3 nucleotides read TGTGCCAGCAGTTATAACCTCGGACCGACGGACGAAGGCACAGATACGCAGTATTTT.